These 18 T cell receptor beta chains share one sample of origin, sequenced in a study of blood T cells in healthy people across ages. The second PCR ran about 6 to 12 cycles with a sample-barcoded 5' primer and J-beta primers. TCRdb reanalysed the 5' RACE reads using MiXCR and keeps one entry per CDR3 protein. The repertoire holds some 1 million distinct CDR3 sequences, with over 35% as singletons. Input material: blood. These receptors were collected from a woman aged 55 to 70 in good health.

CDR3 nucleotides: TGCGCCAGCAGCCTCGGACAGGGTGTAACCAAAAACATTCAGTACTTC. Its protein is CASSLGQGVTKNIQYF. The chain combines TRBV4-1 with TRBJ2-4; 8 bases align to TRBD1. The CDR3 is made up of 16 amino acids. J gave up 2 bases and V 4 bases, and 7 bases lay outside the gene matches. The germline CDR1 and CDR2 sequences are MGHRA and YSYEKL.

The chain recombines TRBV27 with TRBJ1-2; tentatively, D is TRBD1 (6 bases). CDR3 size: 15 residues. Germline lookup yields CDR1 MNHEY and CDR2 SMNVEV (reference sequence). Trimming left V 2 bases short and J 3 bases short, with 13 bases between. The CDR3 nucleotides read TGTGCCAGCAGTTTAGGTGGACAGCTCCACTATGGCTACACCTTC. Amino acids: CASSLGGQLHYGYTF.

The rearrangement joins TRBV5-5 to TRBJ2-7; D is unresolved. The germline CDR1 and CDR2 sequences are SGHKS and YYEKEE (reference sequence). The V and J ends lost 4 bases and 5 bases respectively, with 7 bases between them. This CDR3 is 11 amino acids long. The DNA of the CDR3 is TGTGCCAGCAGCAGCCCCCACGAGCAGTACTTC. Its protein is CASSSPHEQYF.

This clonotype was detected only a few times. V gene TRBV27 combines with J gene TRBJ2-5; no clear D. The V end was cut by 4 bases, the J end by 4 bases, with 13 bases between. The CDR3 is 14 amino acids. CDR1 is MNHEY and CDR2 is SMNVEV in the germline V gene (reference sequence). The CDR3 here is CASSSGLTPETQYF. The CDR3 nucleotides are TGTGCCAGCAGTTCCGGGCTTACCCCAGAGACCCAGTACTTC.

The chain uses TRBV13 and TRBJ2-7; maybe TRBD1 (5 bases). This CDR3 region has 15 residues. The germline CDR1 and CDR2 sequences are PRHDT and FYEKMQ (reference sequence). Trimming removed 2 bases from V and 4 bases from J, with 15 bases in between. Here the CDR3 DNA reads TGTGCCAGCAGCTTAAAGGGGTCAAACGCGTACGAGCAGTACTTC. Protein: CASSLKGSNAYEQYF.

The chain uses TRBV10-3 and TRBJ1-4, with D maybe TRBD1 (5 bases). The germline V and J ends were trimmed by 3 bases and 5 bases, with 10 bases remaining between them. Germline V gives CDR1 ENHRY, CDR2 SYGVKD. The CDR3 runs 14 residues. The CDR3 nucleotides read TGTGCCATCAGTGATAGACAGCAGAATGAAAAACTGTTTTTT. This sequence encodes CAISDRQQNEKLFF.

This clonotype was detected only once. The chain couples TRBV6-4 to TRBJ2-3; tentatively, D is TRBD2 (5 bases). There are 13 residues in the CDR3. The germline V gene encodes CDR1 MRHNA and CDR2 SNTAGT. V was shortened by 6 bases and J by 2 bases, with 9 bases between the two germline ends. This CDR3 is CASSMDSTDTQYF. The CDR3 nucleotides are TGTGCCAGCAGCATGGACTCCACAGATACGCAGTATTTT.

J is TRBJ1-1 and V is TRBV5-1; tentative D call: TRBD1 (6 bases). Germline CDR1 is SGHRS and CDR2 is YFSETQ. The CDR3 consists of 13 residues. The V end was cut by 4 bases, the J end by 8 bases, with 15 bases between. The DNA of the CDR3 is TGCGCCAGCAGCCCCACATCGGGGGGCGAAGCTTTCTTT. It specifies CASSPTSGGEAFF.

The V gene is TRBV5-5, the J gene TRBJ2-3, with D possibly TRBD1 on 5 matching bases. Germline V CDR1 and CDR2: SGHKS, YYEKEE (reference sequence). V lost 1 base to trimming and J lost 3 bases, with 12 bases between them. This CDR3 is 15 amino acids long. CDR3 nucleotide sequence: TGTGCCAGCAGCTTGTGGGGCAGGGCAACAGATACGCAGTATTTT. Its translation: CASSLWGRATDTQYF.

This clonotype was seen a few times. The chain is built from TRBV4-1 and TRBJ1-2, with no clear D. The CDR3 loop spans 15 amino acids. Trimming shortened V by 1 base and J by 6 bases, and 15 bases separated the two germline ends. Per the germline V gene, CDR1 is MGHRA and CDR2 is YSYEKL. CDR3 bases: TGCGCCAGCAGCCAAGTCCTTCCGGGGAGGAATGGCTACACCTTC. It is translated as CASSQVLPGRNGYTF.

The chain joins TRBV10-1 to TRBJ2-1; 10 positions agree with TRBD2. Germline values: CDR1 WNHNN, CDR2 SYGVQD (reference sequence). This CDR3 has 17 amino acids. V was clipped by 6 bases and J by 4 bases; unmatched bases: 12. The CDR3, as DNA: TGCGCCAGCAGCATCGGAATAGCGGGAGGCCGATACAATGAGCAGTTCTTC. It translates to CASSIGIAGGRYNEQFF.

V usage is TRBV29-1 and J usage is TRBJ2-7; 8 bases align to TRBD2. V lost 2 bases, J lost 7 bases, and 16 bases stayed unmatched. The CDR3 length is 16 residues. Germline CDR1 and CDR2: SQVTM and ANQGSEA. The CDR3 DNA follows: TGCAGCGTTGAAAGGAGGTCAGCGGGAGCGCTCGATGAGCAGTACTTC. This gives the protein CSVERRSAGALDEQYF.

This clonotype occurred a few times. V is TRBV20-1 and J is TRBJ2-7, with 7 bases lining up with TRBD1. CDR1 and CDR2 from the germline V gene are DFQATT and SNEGSKA (reference sequence). The CDR3 runs 13 residues. The V gene end was trimmed by 6 bases and the J gene end by 9 bases; junction bases not matched to a gene: 14. The DNA for the CDR3 is TGCAGTGCCCCCGGGGTAGGGGGCGGGTTGCAGTACTTC. Protein: CSAPGVGGGLQYF.

The genes are TRBV20-1 and TRBJ2-7; TRBD2 matches at 8 bases. The V and J ends lost 1 base and 0 bases, in that order; junction bases with no gene match: 5. The CDR3 sequence is 15 residues long. CDR1 is DFQATT, CDR2 SNEGSKA, per germline (reference sequence). Written as DNA, the CDR3 is TGCAGTGCTAGAGTAGACGGGACTAGCTCCTACGAGCAGTACTTC. This translates into CSARVDGTSSYEQYF.

A few counts support this clonotype. The genes are TRBV27 and TRBJ2-4; 7 bases align to TRBD2. There are 18 residues in the CDR3. V trimming: 6 bases; J trimming: 0 bases; junction bases outside the gene matches: 14. Germline V lookup: CDR1 MNHEY, CDR2 SMNVEV (reference sequence). CDR3 bases: TGTGCCAGCAGCCACGGGCTAGCGGTAACTCTAGCCAAAAACATTCAGTACTTC. This codes for CASSHGLAVTLAKNIQYF.

The chain carries TRBV15 and TRBJ2-1; D unclear. Per the germline V gene, CDR1 is LNHNV and CDR2 is YYDKDF (reference sequence). Trimming removed 7 bases at V and 7 bases at J, with 14 bases between. The CDR3 runs 13 residues. CDR3 DNA sequence: TGTGCCACCAATACTGGCAGGATTAATGAGCAGTTCTTC. This encodes CATNTGRINEQFF.

The chain has TRBV5-1 and TRBJ2-7; 9 bases align to TRBD2. Germline trimming cut 0 bases from V and 2 bases from J; bases unmatched to any gene: 3. Germline V gene lookup returns CDR1 SGHRS and CDR2 YFSETQ. CDR3 size: 15 residues. The CDR3 DNA reads as TGCGCCAGCAGCTTGGTGGCTAGCGGGGCCTACGAGCAGTACTTC. Translated: CASSLVASGAYEQYF. Supplemented by reference TRBV5-1 and TRBJ2-7, the full variable domain reads KAGVTQTPRYLIKTRGQQVTLSCSPISGHRSVSWYQQTPGQGLQFLFEYFSETQRNKGNFPGRFSGRQFSNSRSEMNVSTLELGDSALYLCASSLVASGAYEQYFGPGTRLTVT.

The chain is built from TRBV7-2 and TRBJ2-3, with 11 bases fitting TRBD1. Germline loops: CDR1 SGHTA, CDR2 FQGNSA. V shed 2 bases and J 4 bases; nucleotides not matched to a gene: 2. CDR3 length: 15 amino acids. Here the CDR3 DNA reads TGTGCCAGCAGCTTACAGGACAGGGGGCCAGATACGCAGTATTTT. It translates to CASSLQDRGPDTQYF. Filled out from reference TRBV7-2 and TRBJ2-3, the complete variable domain reads GAGVSQSPSNKVTEKGKDVELRCDPISGHTALYWYRQSLGQGLEFLIYFQGNSAPDKSGLPSDRFSAERTGGSVSTLTIQRTQQEDSAVYLCASSLQDRGPDTQYFGPGTRLTVL.